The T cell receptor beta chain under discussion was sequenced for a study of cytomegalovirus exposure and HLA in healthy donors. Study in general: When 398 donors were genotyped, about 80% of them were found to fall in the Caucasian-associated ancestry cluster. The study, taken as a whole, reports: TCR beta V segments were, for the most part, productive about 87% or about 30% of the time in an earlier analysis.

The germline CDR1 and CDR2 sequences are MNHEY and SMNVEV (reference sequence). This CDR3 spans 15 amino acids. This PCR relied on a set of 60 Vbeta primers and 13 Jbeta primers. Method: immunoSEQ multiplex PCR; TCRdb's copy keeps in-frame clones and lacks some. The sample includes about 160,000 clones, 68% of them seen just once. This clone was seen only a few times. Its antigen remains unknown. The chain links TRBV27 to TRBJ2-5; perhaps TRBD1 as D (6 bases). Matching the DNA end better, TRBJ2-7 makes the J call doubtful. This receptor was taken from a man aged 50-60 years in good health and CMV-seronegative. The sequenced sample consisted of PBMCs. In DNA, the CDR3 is TGTGCCAGCAGTTTGGGATCGGGGACACACTACGAGCAGTACTTC. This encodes CASSLGSGTHYEQYF.